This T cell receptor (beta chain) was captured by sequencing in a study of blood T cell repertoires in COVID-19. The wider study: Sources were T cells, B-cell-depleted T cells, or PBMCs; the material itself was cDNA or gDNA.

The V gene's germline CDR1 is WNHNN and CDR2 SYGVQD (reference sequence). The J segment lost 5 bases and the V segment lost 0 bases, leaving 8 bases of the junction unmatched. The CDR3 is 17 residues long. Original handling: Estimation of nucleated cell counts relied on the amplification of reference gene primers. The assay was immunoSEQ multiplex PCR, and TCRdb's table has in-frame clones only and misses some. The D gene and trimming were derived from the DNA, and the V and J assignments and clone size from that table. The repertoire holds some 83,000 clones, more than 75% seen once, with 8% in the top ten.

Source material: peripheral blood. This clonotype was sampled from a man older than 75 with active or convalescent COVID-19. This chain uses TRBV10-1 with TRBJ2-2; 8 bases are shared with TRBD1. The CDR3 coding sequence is TGCGCCAGCAGTGAGTCACCAGGGGGCTCGATTACCGGGGAGCTGTTTTTT. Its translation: CASSESPGGSITGELFF.